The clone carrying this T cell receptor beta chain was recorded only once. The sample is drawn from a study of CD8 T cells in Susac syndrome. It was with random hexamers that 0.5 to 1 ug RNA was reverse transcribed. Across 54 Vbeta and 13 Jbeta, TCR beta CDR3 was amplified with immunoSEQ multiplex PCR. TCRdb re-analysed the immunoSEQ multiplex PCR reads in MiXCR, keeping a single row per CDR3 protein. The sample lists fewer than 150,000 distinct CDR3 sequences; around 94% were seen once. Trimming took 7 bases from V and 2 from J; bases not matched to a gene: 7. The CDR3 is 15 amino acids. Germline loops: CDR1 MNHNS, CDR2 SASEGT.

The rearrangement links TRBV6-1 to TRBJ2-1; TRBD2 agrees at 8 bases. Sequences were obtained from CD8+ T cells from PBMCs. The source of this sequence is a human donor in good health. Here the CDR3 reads CASIGGAGAYNEQFF. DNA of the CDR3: TGTGCCAGCATCGGGGGAGCGGGAGCCTACAATGAGCAGTTCTTC.